This T cell receptor beta chain comes out of a study of T-cell reconstitution after alpha-beta-depleted transplantation in children. This clonotype was found many times. A TCRbeta library incorporating unique molecular identifiers was prepared. Via MiXCR, TCRdb re-called the PCR reads, giving one row per CDR3 protein. The table has hundreds of thousands of distinct CDR3 sequences, roughly a tenth seen once; the top ten hold roughly 2%. This sequence originates from a child aged 2 to 10 with inherited bone marrow failure, due to receive a stem cell transplant. Sequenced here: PBMCs, sampled before TCRalphabeta/CD19-depleted stem cell transplant.

CDR3 DNA sequence: TGTGCCAGCAGTTTAGGGACACAGGGGGCCGGGGAGCTGTTTTTT. Translating it yields CASSLGTQGAGELFF. The chain has TRBV27 and TRBJ2-2, with TRBD1 matching over 8 bases. The junction had 5 bases not matched to a gene; V was cut back by 2 bases and J by 6 bases. There are 15 residues in the CDR3. The germline CDR1 and CDR2 sequences are MNHEY and SMNVEV (reference sequence).